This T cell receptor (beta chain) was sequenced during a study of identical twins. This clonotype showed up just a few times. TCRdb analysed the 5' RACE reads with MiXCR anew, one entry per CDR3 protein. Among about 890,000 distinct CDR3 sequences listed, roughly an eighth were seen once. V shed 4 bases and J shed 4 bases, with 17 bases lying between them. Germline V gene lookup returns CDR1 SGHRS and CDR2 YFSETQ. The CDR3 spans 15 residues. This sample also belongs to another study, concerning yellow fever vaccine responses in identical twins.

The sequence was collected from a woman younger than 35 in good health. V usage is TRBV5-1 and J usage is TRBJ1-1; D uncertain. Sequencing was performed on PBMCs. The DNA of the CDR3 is TGCGCCAGCAGCCCCGTGATCCAGGCGAGCACTGAAGCTTTCTTT. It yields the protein CASSPVIQASTEAFF. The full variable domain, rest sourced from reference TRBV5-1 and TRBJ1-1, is KAGVTQTPRYLIKTRGQQVTLSCSPISGHRSVSWYQQTPGQGLQFLFEYFSETQRNKGNFPGRFSGRQFSNSRSEMNVSTLELGDSALYLCASSPVIQASTEAFFGQGTRLTVV.